Listed below are T cell receptor beta chains from one sample, sequenced in a study of CXCR3-negative and CXCR3-positive naive CD8 T cells. Reanalyzing the 5' RACE reads, TCRdb keeps one entry per CDR3 protein, without DNA. The listing contains about 62,000 distinct CDR3 sequences. The sample comprised naive CXCR3- CD8+ T cells from blood. The receptor source for this set is a human donor in good health. Some clones in this sample may be carry-over from other donors' samples. Each CDR3 is given with its conserved first and last residue. The listing skips clone size in some rows; elsewhere it reads once, few, many or a size class.

.,TRBJ1-6,TRBV28,CASTQPERTLYSPLHF
.,TRBJ2-7,TRBV28,CASSWDRRNEQYF
.,TRBJ2-5,TRBV5-1,CASSDVRVESTALKETQYF
.,TRBJ1-6,TRBV20-1,CSAPGQNSPLHF
.,TRBJ1-5,TRBV19,CASSIQGGNQPQHF
.,TRBJ1-5,TRBV28,CASSLPPLQPQHF
.,TRBJ2-2,TRBV6-6,CASSYEGMGNTGELFF
.,TRBJ1-2,TRBV5-1,CASSLDTGQVYGYTF
.,TRBJ1-6,TRBV6-5,CASSYGGGGSPLHF
.,TRBJ2-6,TRBV5-1,CASSPGGVLSSGANVLTF
.,TRBJ1-1,TRBV28,CASSPPGTPLNTEAFF
.,TRBJ1-1,TRBV7-6,CASSLEVDKLNTEAFF
.,TRBJ2-3,TRBV25-1,CASRLTGGASDTQYF
.,TRBJ1-1,TRBV5-1,CASNLGMGPTEAFF
.,TRBJ2-3,TRBV6-6,CASRPGIAGTDTQYF
.,TRBJ1-5,TRBV6-6,CASSFSNYQPQHF
.,TRBJ2-1,TRBV12-3/TRBV12-4,CASSFPLTRTSGEDNEQFF
.,TRBJ2-4,TRBV5-5,CASSLSGRGAKNIQYF
.,TRBJ2-1,TRBV6-5,CASSTGGSYNEQFF
.,TRBJ2-7,TRBV3-1,CASSPGTATYEQYF
medium-sized,TRBJ1-2,TRBV30,CAWSSLPGYGYTF
.,TRBJ2-1,TRBV14,CASSQDLAGDEQFF
.,TRBJ2-7,TRBV11-2,CASGHGQGYEQYF
.,TRBJ2-1,TRBV29-1,CSVDPPPRHNEQFF
.,TRBJ1-1,TRBV6-2/TRBV6-3,CASSQGIQLNTEAFF
.,TRBJ2-3,TRBV7-9,CASSLGQGATDTQYF
.,TRBJ1-1,TRBV20-1,CSAGRGLDTEAFF
.,TRBJ2-7,TRBV7-6,CASSLDPRDNSYEQYF
.,TRBJ1-1,TRBV6-2/TRBV6-3,CASSYSAGAFF
.,TRBJ2-3,TRBV27,CASSLISPADTQYF
.,TRBJ2-3,TRBV7-9,CASSLVFAVPTDTQYF
.,TRBJ2-7,TRBV6-4,CASSPGPAWEQYF
.,TRBJ2-1,TRBV27,CASSRGGGSNEQFF